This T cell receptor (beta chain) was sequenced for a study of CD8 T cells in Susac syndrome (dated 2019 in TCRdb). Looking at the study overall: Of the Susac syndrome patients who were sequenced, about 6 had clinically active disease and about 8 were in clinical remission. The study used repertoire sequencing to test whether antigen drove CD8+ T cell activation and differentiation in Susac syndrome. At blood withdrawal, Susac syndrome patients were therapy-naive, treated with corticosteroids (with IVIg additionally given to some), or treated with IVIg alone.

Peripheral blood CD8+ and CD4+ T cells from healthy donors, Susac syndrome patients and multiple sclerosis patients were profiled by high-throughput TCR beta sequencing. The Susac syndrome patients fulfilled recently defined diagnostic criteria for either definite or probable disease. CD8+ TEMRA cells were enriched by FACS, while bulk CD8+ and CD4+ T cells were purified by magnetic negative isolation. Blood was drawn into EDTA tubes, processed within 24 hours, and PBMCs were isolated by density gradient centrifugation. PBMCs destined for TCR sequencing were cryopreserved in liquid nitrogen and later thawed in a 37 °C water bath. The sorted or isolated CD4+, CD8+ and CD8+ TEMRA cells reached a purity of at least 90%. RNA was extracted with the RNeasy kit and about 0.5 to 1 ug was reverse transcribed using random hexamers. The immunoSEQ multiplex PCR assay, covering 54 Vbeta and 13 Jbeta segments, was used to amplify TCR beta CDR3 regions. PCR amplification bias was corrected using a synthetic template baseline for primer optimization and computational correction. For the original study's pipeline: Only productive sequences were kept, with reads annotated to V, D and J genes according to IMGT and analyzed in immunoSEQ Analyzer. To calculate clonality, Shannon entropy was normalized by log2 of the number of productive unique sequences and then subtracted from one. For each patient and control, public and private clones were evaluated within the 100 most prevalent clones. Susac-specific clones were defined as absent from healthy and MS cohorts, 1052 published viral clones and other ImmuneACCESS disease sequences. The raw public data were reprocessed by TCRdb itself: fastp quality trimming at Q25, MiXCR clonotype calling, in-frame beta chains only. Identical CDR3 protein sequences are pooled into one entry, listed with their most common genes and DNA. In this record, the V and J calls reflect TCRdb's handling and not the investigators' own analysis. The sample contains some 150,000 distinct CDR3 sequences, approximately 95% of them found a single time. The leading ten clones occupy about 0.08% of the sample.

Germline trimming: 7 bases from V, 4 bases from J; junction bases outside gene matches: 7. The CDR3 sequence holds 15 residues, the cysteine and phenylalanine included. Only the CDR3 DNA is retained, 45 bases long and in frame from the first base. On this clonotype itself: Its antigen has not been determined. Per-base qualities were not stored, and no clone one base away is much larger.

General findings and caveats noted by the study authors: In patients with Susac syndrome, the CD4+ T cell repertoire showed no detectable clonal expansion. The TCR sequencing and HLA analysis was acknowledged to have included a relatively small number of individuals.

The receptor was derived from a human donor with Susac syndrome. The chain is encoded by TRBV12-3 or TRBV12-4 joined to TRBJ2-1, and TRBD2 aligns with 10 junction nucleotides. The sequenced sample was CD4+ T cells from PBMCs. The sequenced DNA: TGTGCCAGCACCATGCTTAGCGGGGGGTACAATGAGCAGTTCTTC. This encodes CASTMLSGGYNEQFF.